Listed below are T cell receptor beta chains from one sample, sequenced in a study of early T cells in non-severe SARS-CoV-2 infection. TCRdb called the 5' RACE reads again in MiXCR, with one record for every CDR3 protein. The sample holds tens of thousands of distinct CDR3 sequences, about 10% seen once. Source material: whole blood. The receptors here all came from an adult who was a healthcare worker with PCR-confirmed SARS-CoV-2 infection or an uninfected control (not recorded which). CDR3s include the opening cysteine and the closing phenylalanine or tryptophan. Each record gives: CDR3 DNA, CDR3 protein, J gene, clone size, V gene, D gene. D genes are given only for firm matches. Rows give clone size only sometimes, using once, few, many, or a class for an expanded clone.

TGTGCCAGCAGTCCACTAGCGGGAGTAGGAGAGCAGTACTTC CASSPLAGVGEQYF TRBJ2-7 many TRBV12-3/TRBV12-4 TRBD2
TGCGCCAGCAAAGCGGGGGTCACAGATACGCAGTATTTT CASKAGVTDTQYF TRBJ2-3 many TRBV5-1 TRBD2
TGCAGCGTCCGGGACAGCCAAGAGACCCAGTACTTC CSVRDSQETQYF TRBJ2-5 NA TRBV29-1 TRBD1
TGCAGCGTTGTAGGGGTCGGCTACACCTTC CSVVGVGYTF TRBJ1-2 few TRBV29-1 NA
TGTGCCACAGGACGGCTCACATATAGCAATCAGCCCCAGCATTTT CATGRLTYSNQPQHF TRBJ1-5 many TRBV6-1 NA
TGTGCCAGCAGCCCACTAGGGGGACCGAGCAATCAGCCCCAGCATTTT CASSPLGGPSNQPQHF TRBJ1-5 NA TRBV21-1 NA
TGTGCCAGCAGTGAGGGCGTTTACTACACCTTC CASSEGVYYTF TRBJ1-2 NA TRBV25-1 NA
TGTGCCAGCAGTTTCTTCCCGGGGAGGGGCACTGAAGCTTTCTTT CASSFFPGRGTEAFF TRBJ1-1 many TRBV12-3/TRBV12-4 NA
TGTGCCAGTAGTATAGGATATGGCTACACCTTC CASSIGYGYTF TRBJ1-2 many TRBV19 NA
TGTGCCAGCAGTTTTGGAGGGGCCGGACAAGAGACCCAGTACTTC CASSFGGAGQETQYF TRBJ2-5 NA TRBV12-3/TRBV12-4 NA
TGTGCCAGCAACCCCCCGCTAGCGGACTCCTACGAGCAGTACTTC CASNPPLADSYEQYF TRBJ2-7 NA TRBV11-2 TRBD2
TGTGCCAGCAGCGTAGCTGAATGGAGGGGCACTGAAGCTTTCTTT CASSVAEWRGTEAFF TRBJ1-1 NA TRBV9 NA
TGTGCCAGCAGCTTGAGAGGCAGTACTAACTATGGCTACACCTTC CASSLRGSTNYGYTF TRBJ1-2 many TRBV5-6 NA
TGTGCCAGCAGCCTAGTTGGGGTGAACACCGGGGAGCTGTTTTTT CASSLVGVNTGELFF TRBJ2-2 many TRBV7-6 NA
TGTGCCAGCAGTTTCCTGACAGGGTCGGGTTCACCCCTCCACTTT CASSFLTGSGSPLHF TRBJ1-6 NA TRBV6-5 TRBD1
TGCGCCAGCAGCCAAGGTGAGGGAACCGGGGAGCTGTTTTTT CASSQGEGTGELFF TRBJ2-2 NA TRBV4-1 NA
TGTGCCAGCAGCTTATGGAGGACGTCAACTAATGAAAAACTGTTTTTT CASSLWRTSTNEKLFF TRBJ1-4 NA TRBV7-9 NA
TGCAGTGCTAGAGGGACAGGCGACCACTATGGCTACACCTTC CSARGTGDHYGYTF TRBJ1-2 few TRBV20-1 TRBD1
TGTGCCACCAGTGATTCACAGACAGGGGGCTTAAGAACAGATACGCAGTATTTT CATSDSQTGGLRTDTQYF TRBJ2-3 many TRBV24-1 TRBD1
TGCGCCAGCAGCTCACCTTTGGCGGGGAAGCCCTACAATGAGCAGTTCTTC CASSSPLAGKPYNEQFF TRBJ2-1 NA TRBV5-1 NA